The 30 T cell receptor beta chains below come from one sample, sequenced in a study of cytomegalovirus exposure and HLA in healthy donors. The study ran its PCR with 60 Vbeta and 13 Jbeta primers. Data came from immunoSEQ multiplex PCR; TCRdb stores just in-frame clones and leaves some out. The sample contains fewer than 250,000 clones, 74% of which appear only once. The sequencing sample was made of PBMCs. The receptor source for this set is a woman aged 25 to 45 in good health and CMV-seropositive.

V usage is TRBV5-1 and J usage is TRBJ2-2; D possibly corresponds to TRBD1 (5 bases). The V end lost 3 bases, the J end lost 5 bases, and 14 bases lay between the germline ends. The CDR3 contains 15 residues. Germline values: CDR1 SGHRS, CDR2 YFSETQ. The CDR3 loop reads CASSSDRDRTGELFF. For the CDR3, the DNA is TGCGCCAGCAGCTCAGACAGAGACCGGACCGGGGAGCTGTTTTTT.

The chain couples TRBV25-1 to TRBJ1-2, with D possibly TRBD1 on 6 matching bases. V dropped 5 bases and J dropped 7 bases, with 14 bases sitting between them. Germline lookup yields CDR1 MGHDK and CDR2 SYGVNS. This CDR3 has 13 residues. The DNA of the CDR3 is TGTGCCAGCAGTACAACCGGGACACGTGGCTACACCTTC. Its protein product is CASSTTGTRGYTF.

The chain uses TRBV19 and TRBJ1-5; D might be TRBD1 (5 bases). Germline values: CDR1 LNHDA, CDR2 SQIVND (reference sequence). The CDR3 is 15 amino acids. The germline V and J ends were trimmed by 6 bases and 0 bases, with 12 bases remaining between them. The chain's CDR3 is CASRVLQGSNQPQHF. As DNA, the CDR3 is TGTGCCAGTAGAGTACTGCAGGGTAGCAATCAGCCCCAGCATTTT. Using reference TRBV19 and TRBJ1-5 for the parts outside the CDR3, the full variable domain is DGGITQSPKYLFRKEGQNVTLSCEQNLNHDAMYWYRQDPGQGLRLIYYSQIVNDFQKGDIAEGYSVSREKKESFPLTVTSAQKNPTAFYLCASRVLQGSNQPQHFGDGTRLSIL.

This chain links TRBV5-1 with TRBJ2-1; TRBD2 matches 14 bases. The CDR3 extends over 16 amino acids. The V and J ends lost 4 bases and 7 bases, in that order; junction bases with no gene match: 7. The V gene's germline CDR1 is SGHRS and CDR2 YFSETQ. The CDR3, as DNA: TGCGCCAGCAGCGGGGGGGGACTAGCGGGAGCGAATGAGCAGTTCTTC. Translating it yields CASSGGGLAGANEQFF. Full variable domain (remainder filled in from reference TRBV5-1 and TRBJ2-1): KAGVTQTPRYLIKTRGQQVTLSCSPISGHRSVSWYQQTPGQGLQFLFEYFSETQRNKGNFPGRFSGRQFSNSRSEMNVSTLELGDSALYLCASSGGGLAGANEQFFGPGTRLTVL.

This CDR3 reads CASSLRTVRLEAFF. The CDR3, as DNA: TGTGCCAGCAGTTTACGGACAGTACGCCTTGAAGCTTTCTTT. The chain is built from TRBV28 and TRBJ1-1; D might be TRBD1 (6 bases). The V and J ends lost 2 bases and 7 bases respectively, with 14 bases between them. The CDR3 has 14 amino acids. Germline assignment: CDR1 MDHEN and CDR2 SYDVKM.

This clone occurred once. This chain joins TRBV29-1 and TRBJ1-2, with TRBD1 identical over 12 bases. The CDR3 is 18 residues long. The trim removed 6 bases at V and 4 bases at J, leaving 18 bases unmatched. Germline V CDR1 and CDR2: SQVTM, ANQGSEA. The CDR3 here is CSVHLREGQGANSYGYTF. Written as DNA, the CDR3 is TGCAGCGTCCACTTACGGGAGGGACAGGGGGCGAACAGCTATGGCTACACCTTC.

The rearrangement links TRBV27 to TRBJ1-5; TRBD1 is a possible D gene (5 bases). The germline CDR1 and CDR2 sequences are MNHEY and SMNVEV (reference sequence). V lost 8 bases, J lost 6 bases, and 17 bases lay in between. The CDR3 contains 14 residues. The CDR3 loop reads CASSLGGSGQPQHF. CDR3 coding DNA: TGTGCCAGCTCCCTGGGGGGGTCGGGTCAGCCCCAGCATTTT.

The chain links TRBV19 to TRBJ2-5; 10 nucleotides align to TRBD1. The CDR3 extends over 14 amino acids. Unmatched junction bases numbered 5, after V lost 6 bases and J lost 4 bases. Germline V lookup: CDR1 LNHDA, CDR2 SQIVND (reference sequence). Here the CDR3 reads CASRLTGGGETQYF. The CDR3, as DNA: TGTGCCAGTAGACTGACAGGGGGCGGAGAGACCCAGTACTTC.

The chain carries TRBV6-5 and TRBJ1-2, with TRBD1 matching over 9 bases. The CDR3 covers 15 residues. Germline lookup yields CDR1 MNHEY and CDR2 SVGAGI. The ends lost 8 bases at V and 7 bases at J; junction bases unmatched: 14. CDR3 loop: CASSEGTGSYFGYTF. In DNA, the CDR3 is TGTGCCAGCTCTGAAGGGACAGGGTCTTATTTTGGCTACACCTTC.

CDR3 in amino acids: CASSPMTGESNQPQHF. DNA for the CDR3: TGTGCCAGCAGCCCCATGACAGGGGAAAGTAATCAGCCCCAGCATTTT. The rearrangement links TRBV4-2 to TRBJ1-5, with 8 positions matching TRBD1. The CDR3 runs to 16 residues. The V and J ends lost 4 bases and 4 bases, in that order; junction bases with no gene match: 9. Looked up from germline, CDR1 is LGHNA and CDR2 is YNFKEQ.

In this sample, this clone turned up a few times. The chain combines TRBV15 with TRBJ2-3, with 8 bases lining up with TRBD2. The CDR3 runs to 15 residues. Germline V lookup: CDR1 LNHNV, CDR2 YYDKDF (reference sequence). V lost 8 bases, J lost 3 bases, and 10 bases stayed unmatched. The CDR3 DNA reads as TGTGCCACCTCCCCGGGAGCGGGAGAAACAGATACGCAGTATTTT. Amino acids: CATSPGAGETDTQYF.

This chain uses TRBV4-2 with TRBJ1-2; the D is unclear. CDR1 LGHNA and CDR2 YNFKEQ come from the germline V gene. Trimming pared 0 bases from V and 3 bases from J, leaving 8 bases between. This CDR3 is 14 amino acids long. In DNA, the CDR3 is TGTGCCAGCAGCCAAGATTTGGGAGACTATGGCTACACCTTC. As protein: CASSQDLGDYGYTF.

There are a few counts of this clone. V gene TRBV5-4 combines with J gene TRBJ2-3, with 7 bases matching TRBD2. The germline V gene has CDR1 SGHNT and CDR2 YYREEE (reference sequence). CDR3 length: 17 amino acids. Germline trimming cut 1 base from V and 5 bases from J; bases unmatched to any gene: 13. The CDR3 DNA sequence: TGTGCCAGCAGCTTGAGAGGAGGAGGGAGGGCCAAAGATACGCAGTATTTT. It is translated as CASSLRGGGRAKDTQYF. Full variable domain (remainder filled in from reference TRBV5-4 and TRBJ2-3): ETGVTQSPTHLIKTRGQQVTLRCSSQSGHNTVSWYQQALGQGPQFIFQYYREEENGRGNFPPRFSGLQFPNYSSELNVNALELDDSALYLCASSLRGGGRAKDTQYFGPGTRLTVL.

This clone has only one observation. V usage is TRBV10-3 and J usage is TRBJ2-7; TRBD2 aligns across 8 bases. The CDR3 has 14 amino acids. The germline gives CDR1 ENHRY, CDR2 SYGVKD. The J segment lost 6 bases and the V segment lost 6 bases, leaving 10 bases of the junction unmatched. DNA for the CDR3: TGTGCCATCAGCCCGGGACTAGAGCTTTTCGAGCAGTACTTC. This translates into CAISPGLELFEQYF.

V and J are TRBV10-1 and TRBJ1-2, with a tentative D call TRBD1 (6 bases). V shed 4 bases and J shed 2 bases, with 11 bases lying between them. Germline CDR1 and CDR2: WNHNN and SYGVQD (reference sequence). This CDR3 has 14 residues. The CDR3 nucleotides are TGCGCCAGCAGTGCGGTACAGGGAAACTATGGCTACACCTTC. Encoded protein: CASSAVQGNYGYTF.

This chain uses TRBV6-4 with TRBJ2-2, with 7 bases matching TRBD2. Germline CDR1 MRHNA, CDR2 SNTAGT. V dropped 3 bases and J dropped 4; count of bases not matched to a gene: 5. This CDR3 comprises 15 residues. CDR3 DNA: TGTGCCAGCAGTGAGGCTAGCGGACCCACCGGGGAGCTGTTTTTT. It translates to CASSEASGPTGELFF.

The chain is built from TRBV27 and TRBJ2-1; 9 positions agree with TRBD2. The trim removed 6 bases at V and 8 bases at J, leaving 2 bases unmatched. Germline CDR1 MNHEY, CDR2 SMNVEV (reference sequence). The CDR3 runs 12 residues. The CDR3 reads CASRGLAHEQFF. The CDR3 nucleotides read TGTGCCAGCAGGGGACTAGCCCATGAGCAGTTCTTC.

The chain combines TRBV10-1 with TRBJ2-2, with D possibly being TRBD1 (5 bases). There are 13 residues in the CDR3. Germline assignment: CDR1 WNHNN and CDR2 SYGVQD (reference sequence). The V end was cut by 6 bases, the J end by 0 bases, with 5 bases between. CDR3 in amino acids: CASRTANTGELFF. For the CDR3, the DNA is TGCGCCAGCAGGACAGCGAACACCGGGGAGCTGTTTTTT.

The V and J genes are TRBV5-1 and TRBJ2-7; 7 nucleotides match TRBD1. CDR3 size: 14 residues. Germline CDR1 is SGHRS and CDR2 is YFSETQ. V shed 1 base, J shed 7 bases, and the junction held 8 bases outside the gene matches. Here the CDR3 reads CASSLRDSLLEQYF. In nucleotides, the CDR3 is TGCGCCAGCAGCTTGCGGGACAGTCTATTGGAGCAGTACTTC.

The chain employs TRBV27 and TRBJ2-5; 9 bases match TRBD1. CDR1 is MNHEY and CDR2 is SMNVEV in the germline V gene (reference sequence). Trimming cost V 4 bases and J 5 bases; bases outside gene matches: 11. The CDR3 has 16 residues. CDR3 residues: CASSSFSGQGKETQYF. CDR3 nucleotide sequence: TGTGCCAGCAGTTCGTTTTCGGGACAGGGAAAGGAGACCCAGTACTTC.

The V gene is TRBV6-1, the J gene TRBJ2-5; 11 nucleotides agree with TRBD1. The germline V gene encodes CDR1 MNHNS and CDR2 SASEGT. The V and J ends lost 6 bases and 5 bases, in that order; junction bases with no gene match: 5. This CDR3 region has 14 residues. Here the CDR3 DNA reads TGTGCCAGCAGGATGGGACAGGGGGTGGAGACCCAGTACTTC. It is translated as CASRMGQGVETQYF.

This clone was counted only a few times. The chain links TRBV5-1 to TRBJ2-7; 10 positions match TRBD1. V dropped 4 bases and J dropped 5; count of bases not matched to a gene: 6. This CDR3 spans 14 amino acids. The V gene's germline CDR1 is SGHRS and CDR2 YFSETQ. The CDR3 DNA follows: TGCGCCAGCAGCCGGGACAGGGGAGTTGACGAGCAGTACTTC. Its protein product is CASSRDRGVDEQYF.

J is TRBJ1-1 and V is TRBV29-1; TRBD1 matches 7 bases. There are 13 residues in the CDR3. The V gene's germline CDR1 is SQVTM and CDR2 ANQGSEA. Losses at the gene ends were 6 bases for V and 5 bases for J; bases not matched to a gene: 9. CDR3 protein: CSVVRQGGTEAFF. In DNA, the CDR3 is TGCAGCGTAGTTAGACAGGGTGGAACTGAAGCTTTCTTT.

The chain carries TRBV9 and TRBJ2-1; 9 nucleotides line up with TRBD2. The CDR3 extends over 15 amino acids. V was clipped by 6 bases and J by 6 bases; unmatched bases: 10. Per the germline V gene, CDR1 is SGDLS and CDR2 is YYNGEE. CDR3 bases: TGTGCCAGCAACCTAGTAGCGGGAGTGGGCAATGAGCAGTTCTTC. It yields the protein CASNLVAGVGNEQFF.

Worth noting for this clone: Other DNA sequences of this sample code for an identical CDR3. V gene TRBV6-5 combines with J gene TRBJ1-2, with a tentative D call TRBD1 (6 bases). V shed 2 bases and J shed 8 bases, with 15 bases lying between them. This CDR3 region has 14 residues. Germline V gene lookup returns CDR1 MNHEY and CDR2 SVGAGI. The CDR3 region has the DNA TGTGCCAGCAGTTACGCAGGGGTTGGGGAGGGCTACACCTTC. It is translated as CASSYAGVGEGYTF.

This rearrangement joins TRBV5-4 to TRBJ2-7; TRBD1 agrees at 7 bases. The CDR3 is 16 amino acids. Looked up from germline, CDR1 is SGHNT and CDR2 is YYREEE (reference sequence). After removal of 0 bases from V and 3 bases from J, the junction contained 9 bases not matched to a gene. CDR3 nucleotides: TGTGCCAGCAGCTTGGGAGGGGGCAGACTCCACTACGAGCAGTACTTC. Translating gives CASSLGGGRLHYEQYF.

The rearrangement joins TRBV2 to TRBJ2-7; tentative D call: TRBD2 (5 bases). Trimming removed 6 bases from V and 0 bases from J, with 12 bases in between. CDR3 size: 14 residues. Germline lookup yields CDR1 SNHLY and CDR2 FYNNEI. The CDR3 DNA reads as TGTGCCAGCAGGCTAGCCAGCAGCTCCTACGAGCAGTACTTC. Protein product: CASRLASSSYEQYF. Drawing the rest from reference TRBV2 and TRBJ2-7, the complete variable domain is EPEVTQTPSHQVTQMGQEVILRCVPISNHLYFYWYRQILGQKVEFLVSFYNNEISEKSEIFDDQFSVERPDGSNFTLKIRSTKLEDSAMYFCASRLASSSYEQYFGPGTRLTVT.

The J gene is TRBJ2-5, the V gene TRBV5-1; 7 bases match TRBD2. The better agreement between TRBJ2-7 and the DNA end casts doubt on the J call. In germline, CDR1 is SGHRS, CDR2 YFSETQ. This CDR3 has 14 amino acids. The CDR3 DNA is TGCGCCAGCAGCCTCGGACTAGACTCCTACGAGCAGTACTTC. It specifies CASSLGLDSYEQYF.

This clone turned up a few times. The chain combines TRBV7-9 with TRBJ1-3, with TRBD1 matching 7 bases. J gave up 3 bases and V 6 bases, and 5 bases lay outside the gene matches. Germline values: CDR1 SEHNR, CDR2 FQNEAQ (reference sequence). CDR3 length equals 14 residues. CDR3 sequence: CASRPRDSGNTIYF. CDR3 coding DNA: TGTGCCAGCAGACCCCGGGACAGTGGAAACACCATATATTTT.

The genes are TRBV6-1 and TRBJ2-3; 11 bases line up with TRBD2. Losses at the gene ends were 6 bases for V and 4 bases for J; bases not matched to a gene: 6. The CDR3 is 15 residues long. Germline V gene lookup returns CDR1 MNHNS and CDR2 SASEGT. DNA for the CDR3: TGTGCCAGCAGGTTAGCGGGAGGGCCAGCAGATACGCAGTATTTT. It is translated as CASRLAGGPADTQYF.